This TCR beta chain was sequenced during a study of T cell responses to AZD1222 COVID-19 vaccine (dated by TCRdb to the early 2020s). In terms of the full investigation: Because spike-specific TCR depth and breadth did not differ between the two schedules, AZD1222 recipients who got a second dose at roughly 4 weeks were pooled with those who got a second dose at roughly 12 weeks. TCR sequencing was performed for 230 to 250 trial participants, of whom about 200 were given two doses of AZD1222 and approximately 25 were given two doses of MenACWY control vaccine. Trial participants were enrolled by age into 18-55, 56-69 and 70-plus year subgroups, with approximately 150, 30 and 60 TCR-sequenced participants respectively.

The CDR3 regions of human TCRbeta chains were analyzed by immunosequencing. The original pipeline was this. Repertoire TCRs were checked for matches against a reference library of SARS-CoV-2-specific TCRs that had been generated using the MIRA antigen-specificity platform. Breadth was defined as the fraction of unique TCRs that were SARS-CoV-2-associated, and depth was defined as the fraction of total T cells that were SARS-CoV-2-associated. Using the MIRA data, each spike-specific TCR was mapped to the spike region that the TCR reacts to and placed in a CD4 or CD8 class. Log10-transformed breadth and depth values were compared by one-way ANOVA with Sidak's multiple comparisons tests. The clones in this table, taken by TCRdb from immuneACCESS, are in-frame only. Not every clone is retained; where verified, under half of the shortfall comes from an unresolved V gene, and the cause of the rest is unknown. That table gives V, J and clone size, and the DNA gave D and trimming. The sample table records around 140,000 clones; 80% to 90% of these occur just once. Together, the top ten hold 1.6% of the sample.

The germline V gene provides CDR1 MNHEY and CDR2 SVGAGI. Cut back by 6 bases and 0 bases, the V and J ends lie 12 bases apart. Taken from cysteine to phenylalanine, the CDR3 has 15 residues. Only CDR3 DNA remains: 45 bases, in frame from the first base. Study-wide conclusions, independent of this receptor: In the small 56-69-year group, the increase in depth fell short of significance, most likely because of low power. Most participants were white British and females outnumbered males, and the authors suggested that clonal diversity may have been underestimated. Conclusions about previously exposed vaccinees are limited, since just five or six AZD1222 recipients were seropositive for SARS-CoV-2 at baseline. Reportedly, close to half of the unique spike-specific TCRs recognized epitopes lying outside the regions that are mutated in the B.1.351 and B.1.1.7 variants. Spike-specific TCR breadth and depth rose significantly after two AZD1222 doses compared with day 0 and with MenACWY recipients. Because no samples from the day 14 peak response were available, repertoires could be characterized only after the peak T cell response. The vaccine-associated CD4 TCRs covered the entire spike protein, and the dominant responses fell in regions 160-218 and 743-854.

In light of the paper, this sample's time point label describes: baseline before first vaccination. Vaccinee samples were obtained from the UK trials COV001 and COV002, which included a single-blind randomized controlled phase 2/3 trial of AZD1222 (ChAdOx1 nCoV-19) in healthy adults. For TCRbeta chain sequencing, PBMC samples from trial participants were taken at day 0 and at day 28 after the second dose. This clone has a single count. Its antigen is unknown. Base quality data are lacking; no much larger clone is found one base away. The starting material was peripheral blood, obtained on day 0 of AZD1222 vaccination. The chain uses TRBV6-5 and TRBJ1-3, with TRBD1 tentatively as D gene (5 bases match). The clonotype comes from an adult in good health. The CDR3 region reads CASSLDSSSGNTIYF. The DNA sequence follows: TGTGCCAGCAGCCTCGACAGTTCCTCTGGAAACACCATATATTTT.